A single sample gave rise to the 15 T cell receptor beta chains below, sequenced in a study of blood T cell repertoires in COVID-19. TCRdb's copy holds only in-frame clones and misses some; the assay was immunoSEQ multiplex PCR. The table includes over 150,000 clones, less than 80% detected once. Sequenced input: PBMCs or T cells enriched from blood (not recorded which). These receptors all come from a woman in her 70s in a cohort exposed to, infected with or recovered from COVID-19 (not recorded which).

The CDR3 here is CASSFGGSADTQYF. The CDR3 region has the DNA TGTGCCAGCAGCTTCGGCGGGAGTGCAGATACGCAGTATTTT. This chain uses TRBV7-2 with TRBJ2-3; TRBD2 matches 7 bases. V lost 3 bases, J lost 4 bases, and 4 bases stayed unmatched. CDR3 length: 14 residues. Germline V gives CDR1 SGHTA, CDR2 FQGNSA.

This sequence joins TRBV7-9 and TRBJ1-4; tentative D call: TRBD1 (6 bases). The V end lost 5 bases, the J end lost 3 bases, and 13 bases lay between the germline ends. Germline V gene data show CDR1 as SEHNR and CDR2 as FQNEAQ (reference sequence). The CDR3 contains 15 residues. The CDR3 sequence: CASSPGQRANEKLFF. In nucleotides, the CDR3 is TGTGCCAGCAGCCCCGGACAGAGGGCTAATGAAAAACTGTTTTTT.

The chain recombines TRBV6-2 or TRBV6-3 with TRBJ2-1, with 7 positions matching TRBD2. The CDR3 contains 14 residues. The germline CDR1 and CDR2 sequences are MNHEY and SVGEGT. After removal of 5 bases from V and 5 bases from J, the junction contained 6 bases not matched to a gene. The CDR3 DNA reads TGTGCCAGCAGTCTGGGACTACCGAACAATGAGCAGTTCTTC. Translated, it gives CASSLGLPNNEQFF.

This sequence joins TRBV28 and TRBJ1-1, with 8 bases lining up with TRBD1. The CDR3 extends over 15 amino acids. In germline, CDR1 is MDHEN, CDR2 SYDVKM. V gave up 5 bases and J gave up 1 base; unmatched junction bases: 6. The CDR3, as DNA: TGTGCCAGCAGTACCCGGGACAGGCGGAACACTGAAGCTTTCTTT. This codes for CASSTRDRRNTEAFF.

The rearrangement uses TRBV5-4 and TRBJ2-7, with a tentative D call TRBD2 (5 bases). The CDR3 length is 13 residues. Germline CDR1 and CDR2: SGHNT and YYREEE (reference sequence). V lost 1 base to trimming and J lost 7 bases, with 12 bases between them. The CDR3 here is CASSLQGRGEQYF. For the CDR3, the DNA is TGTGCCAGCAGCTTGCAAGGGAGAGGAGAGCAGTACTTC. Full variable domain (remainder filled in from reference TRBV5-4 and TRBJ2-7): ETGVTQSPTHLIKTRGQQVTLRCSSQSGHNTVSWYQQALGQGPQFIFQYYREEENGRGNFPPRFSGLQFPNYSSELNVNALELDDSALYLCASSLQGRGEQYFGPGTRLTVT.

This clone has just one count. Here the CDR3 reads CASSSTGGASGKLFF. CDR3 nucleotides: TGTGCCAGCAGCTCCACAGGGGGCGCTTCGGGAAAACTGTTTTTT. This chain links TRBV7-2 with TRBJ1-4; TRBD1 agrees at 9 bases. V lost 4 bases, J lost 10 bases, and 10 bases stayed unmatched. This CDR3 has 15 amino acids. From germline, CDR1 is SGHTA and CDR2 FQGNSA.

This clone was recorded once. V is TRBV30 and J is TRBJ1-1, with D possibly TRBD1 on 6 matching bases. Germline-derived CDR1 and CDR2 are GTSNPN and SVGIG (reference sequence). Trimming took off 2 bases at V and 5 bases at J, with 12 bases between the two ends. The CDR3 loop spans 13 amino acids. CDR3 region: CAWSWQGNTEAFF. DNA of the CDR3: TGTGCCTGGAGTTGGCAGGGGAATACTGAAGCTTTCTTT.

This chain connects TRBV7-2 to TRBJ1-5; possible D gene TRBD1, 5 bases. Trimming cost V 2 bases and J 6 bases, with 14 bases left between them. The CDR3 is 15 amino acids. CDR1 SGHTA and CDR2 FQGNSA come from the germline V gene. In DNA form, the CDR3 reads TGTGCCAGCAGCTTATCGGCGGGGGAAGGTCAGCCCCAGCATTTT. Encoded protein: CASSLSAGEGQPQHF.

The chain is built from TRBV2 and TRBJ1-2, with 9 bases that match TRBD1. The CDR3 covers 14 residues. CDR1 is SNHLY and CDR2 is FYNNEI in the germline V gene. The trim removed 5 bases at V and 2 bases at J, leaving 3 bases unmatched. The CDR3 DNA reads TGTGCCAGCAGTATGGACAGGGGAAACTATGGCTACACCTTC. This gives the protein CASSMDRGNYGYTF. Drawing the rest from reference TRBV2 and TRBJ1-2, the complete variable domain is EPEVTQTPSHQVTQMGQEVILRCVPISNHLYFYWYRQILGQKVEFLVSFYNNEISEKSEIFDDQFSVERPDGSNFTLKIRSTKLEDSAMYFCASSMDRGNYGYTFGSGTRLTVV.

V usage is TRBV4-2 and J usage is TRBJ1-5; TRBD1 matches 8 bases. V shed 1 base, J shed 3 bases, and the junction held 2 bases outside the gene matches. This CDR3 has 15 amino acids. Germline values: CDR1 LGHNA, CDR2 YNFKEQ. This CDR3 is CASSQAQGANQPQHF. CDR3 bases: TGTGCCAGCAGCCAAGCCCAGGGGGCCAATCAGCCCCAGCATTTT.

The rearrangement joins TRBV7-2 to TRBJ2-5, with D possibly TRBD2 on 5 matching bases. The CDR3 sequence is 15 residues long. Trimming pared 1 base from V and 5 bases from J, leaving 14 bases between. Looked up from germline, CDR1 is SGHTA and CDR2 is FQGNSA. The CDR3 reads CASSLGSGLVETQYF. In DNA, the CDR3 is TGTGCCAGCAGCTTAGGATCAGGACTGGTGGAGACCCAGTACTTC.

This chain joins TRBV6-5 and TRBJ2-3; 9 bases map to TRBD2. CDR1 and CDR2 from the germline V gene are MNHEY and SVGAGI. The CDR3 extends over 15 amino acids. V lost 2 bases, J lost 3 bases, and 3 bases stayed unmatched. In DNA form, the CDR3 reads TGTGCCAGCAGTTACGTAACTAGCGGGACAGATACGCAGTATTTT. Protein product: CASSYVTSGTDTQYF.

CDR3 sequence: CASSGQGGDYYGYTF. CDR3 DNA: TGTGCCAGCAGCGGCCAAGGGGGGGATTACTATGGCTACACCTTC. The rearrangement joins TRBV11-3 to TRBJ1-2; D is perhaps TRBD1 (6 bases). The CDR3 length is 15 residues. CDR1 is SGHNT, CDR2 YENEEA, per germline. V lost 5 bases, J lost 3 bases, and 16 bases lay in between.

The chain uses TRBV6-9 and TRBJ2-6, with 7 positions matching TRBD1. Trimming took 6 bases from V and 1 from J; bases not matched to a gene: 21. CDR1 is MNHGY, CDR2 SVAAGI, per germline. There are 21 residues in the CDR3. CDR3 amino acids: CASSLRSPTGIKFSGANVLTF. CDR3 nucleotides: TGTGCCAGCAGCCTCCGGTCCCCGACAGGGATTAAGTTTTCTGGGGCCAACGTCCTGACTTTC.

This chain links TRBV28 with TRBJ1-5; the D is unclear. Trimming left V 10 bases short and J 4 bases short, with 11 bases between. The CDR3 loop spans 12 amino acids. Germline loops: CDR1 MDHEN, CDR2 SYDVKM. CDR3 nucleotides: TGTGCCACCAGGACGGGAAATCAGCCCCAGCATTTT. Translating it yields CATRTGNQPQHF. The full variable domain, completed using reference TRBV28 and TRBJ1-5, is DVKVTQSSRYLVKRTGEKVFLECVQDMDHENMFWYRQDPGLGLRLIYFSYDVKMKEKGDIPEGYSVSREKKERFSLILESASTNQTSMYLCATRTGNQPQHFGDGTRLSIL.